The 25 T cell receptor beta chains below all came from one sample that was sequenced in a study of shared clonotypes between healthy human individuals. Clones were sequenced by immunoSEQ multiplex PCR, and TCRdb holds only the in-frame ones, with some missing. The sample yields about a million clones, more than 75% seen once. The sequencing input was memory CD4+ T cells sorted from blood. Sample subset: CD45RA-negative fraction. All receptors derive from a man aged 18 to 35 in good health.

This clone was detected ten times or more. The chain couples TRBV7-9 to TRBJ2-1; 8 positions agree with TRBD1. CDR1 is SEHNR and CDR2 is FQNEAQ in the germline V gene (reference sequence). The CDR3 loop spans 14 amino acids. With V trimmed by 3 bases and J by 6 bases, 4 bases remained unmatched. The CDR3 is CASSFRDRRNEQFF. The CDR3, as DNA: TGTGCCAGCAGCTTCCGGGACAGGCGCAATGAGCAGTTCTTC.

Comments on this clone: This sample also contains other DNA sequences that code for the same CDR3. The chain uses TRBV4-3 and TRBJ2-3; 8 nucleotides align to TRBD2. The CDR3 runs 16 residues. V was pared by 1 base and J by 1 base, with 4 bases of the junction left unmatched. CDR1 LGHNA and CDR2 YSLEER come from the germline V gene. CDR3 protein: CASSQASGRGTDTQYF. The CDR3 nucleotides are TGCGCCAGCAGCCAAGCAAGCGGGAGAGGCACAGATACGCAGTATTTT.

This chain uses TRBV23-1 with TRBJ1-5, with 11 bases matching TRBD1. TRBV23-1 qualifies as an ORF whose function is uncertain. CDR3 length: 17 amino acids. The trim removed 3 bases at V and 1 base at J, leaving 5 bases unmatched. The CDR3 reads CASSHARDRGSNQPQHF. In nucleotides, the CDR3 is TGCGCCAGCAGTCACGCAAGGGACAGGGGGAGCAATCAGCCCCAGCATTTT.

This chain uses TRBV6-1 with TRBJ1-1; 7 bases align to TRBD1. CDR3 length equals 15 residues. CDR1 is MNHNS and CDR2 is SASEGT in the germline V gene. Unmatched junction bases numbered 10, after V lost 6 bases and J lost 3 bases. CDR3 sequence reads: CASRARQGGDTEAFF. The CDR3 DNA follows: TGTGCCAGCAGGGCGCGACAGGGCGGGGACACTGAAGCTTTCTTT.

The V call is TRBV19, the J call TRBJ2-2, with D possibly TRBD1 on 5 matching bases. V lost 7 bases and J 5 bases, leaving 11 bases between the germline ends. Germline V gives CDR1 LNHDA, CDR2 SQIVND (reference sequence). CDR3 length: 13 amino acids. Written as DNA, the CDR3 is TGTGCCAGTACGATTCAGGGAACCGGGGAGCTGTTTTTT. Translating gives CASTIQGTGELFF.

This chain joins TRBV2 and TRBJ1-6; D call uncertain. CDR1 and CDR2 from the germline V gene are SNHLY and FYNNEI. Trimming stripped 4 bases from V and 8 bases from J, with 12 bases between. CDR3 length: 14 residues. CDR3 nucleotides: TGTGCCAGCAGTGTGTTGGGCTGGGATTCACCCCTCCACTTT. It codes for CASSVLGWDSPLHF.

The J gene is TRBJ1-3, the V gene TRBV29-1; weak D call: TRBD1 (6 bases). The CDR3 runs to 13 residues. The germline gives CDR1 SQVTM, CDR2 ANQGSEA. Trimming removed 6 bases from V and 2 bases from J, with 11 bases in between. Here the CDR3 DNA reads TGCAGCGTCTCAGGGGCGACTGGAAACACCATATATTTT. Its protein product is CSVSGATGNTIYF. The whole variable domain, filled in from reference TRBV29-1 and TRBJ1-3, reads SAVISQKPSRDICQRGTSLTIQCQVDSQVTMMFWYRQQPGQSLTLIATANQGSEATYESGFVIDKFPISRPNLTFSTLTVSNMSPEDSSIYLCSVSGATGNTIYFGEGSWLTVV.

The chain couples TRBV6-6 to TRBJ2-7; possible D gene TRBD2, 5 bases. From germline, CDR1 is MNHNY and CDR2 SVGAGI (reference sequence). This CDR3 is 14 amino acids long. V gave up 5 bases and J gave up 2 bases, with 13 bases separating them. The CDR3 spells CASSVTRNAYEQYF. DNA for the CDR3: TGTGCCAGCAGTGTAACTAGAAACGCCTACGAGCAGTACTTC.

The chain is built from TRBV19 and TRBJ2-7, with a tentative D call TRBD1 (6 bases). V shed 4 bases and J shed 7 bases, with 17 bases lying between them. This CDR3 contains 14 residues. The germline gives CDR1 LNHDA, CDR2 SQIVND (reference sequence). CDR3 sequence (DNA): TGTGCCAGTAGTACCTTTTACAGGGATCCGGAGCAGTACTTC. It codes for CASSTFYRDPEQYF.

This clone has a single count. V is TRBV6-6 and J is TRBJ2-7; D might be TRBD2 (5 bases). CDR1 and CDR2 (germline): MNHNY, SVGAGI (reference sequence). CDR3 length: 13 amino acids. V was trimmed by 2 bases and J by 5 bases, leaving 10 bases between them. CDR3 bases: TGTGCCAGCAGTTACGAGGGTGGACACGAGCAGTACTTC. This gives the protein CASSYEGGHEQYF.

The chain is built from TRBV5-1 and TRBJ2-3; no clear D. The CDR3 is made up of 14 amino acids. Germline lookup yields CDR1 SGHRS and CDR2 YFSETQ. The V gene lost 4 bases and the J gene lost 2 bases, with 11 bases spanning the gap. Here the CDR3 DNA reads TGCGCCAGCAGCCGAGACTCGCCCACAGATACGCAGTATTTT. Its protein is CASSRDSPTDTQYF.

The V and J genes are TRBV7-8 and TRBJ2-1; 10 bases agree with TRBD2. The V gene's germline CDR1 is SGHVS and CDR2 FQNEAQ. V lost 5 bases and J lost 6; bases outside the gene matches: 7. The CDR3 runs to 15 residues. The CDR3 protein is CASSASGRVGNEQFF. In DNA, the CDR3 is TGTGCCAGCAGCGCTAGCGGGAGAGTGGGCAATGAGCAGTTCTTC. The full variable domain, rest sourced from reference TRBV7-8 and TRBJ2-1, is GAGVSQSPRYKVAKRGQDVALRCDPISGHVSLFWYQQALGQGPEFLTYFQNEAQLDKSGLPSDRFFAERPEGSVSTLKIQRTQQEDSAVYLCASSASGRVGNEQFFGPGTRLTVL.

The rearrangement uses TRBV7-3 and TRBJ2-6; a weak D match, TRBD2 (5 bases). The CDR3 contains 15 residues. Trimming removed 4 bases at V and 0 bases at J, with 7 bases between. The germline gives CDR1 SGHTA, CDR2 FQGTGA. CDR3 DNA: TGTGCCAGCAGCTCGAGCGGCTCTGGGGCCAACGTCCTGACTTTC. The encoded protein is CASSSSGSGANVLTF.

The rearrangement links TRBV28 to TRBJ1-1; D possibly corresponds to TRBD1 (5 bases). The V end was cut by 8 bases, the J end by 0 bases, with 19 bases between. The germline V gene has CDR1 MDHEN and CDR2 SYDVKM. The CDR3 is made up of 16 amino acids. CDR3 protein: CASPPPQGKMNTEAFF. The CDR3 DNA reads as TGTGCCAGCCCACCTCCTCAGGGAAAGATGAACACTGAAGCTTTCTTT. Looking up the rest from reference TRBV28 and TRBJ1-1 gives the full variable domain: DVKVTQSSRYLVKRTGEKVFLECVQDMDHENMFWYRQDPGLGLRLIYFSYDVKMKEKGDIPEGYSVSREKKERFSLILESASTNQTSMYLCASPPPQGKMNTEAFFGQGTRLTVV.

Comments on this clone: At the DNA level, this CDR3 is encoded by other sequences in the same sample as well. Written as DNA, the CDR3 is TGTGCCAGCAGCTTGAACAGCAACTATGGCTACACCTTC. This gives the protein CASSLNSNYGYTF. This chain connects TRBV5-6 to TRBJ1-2; D gene ambiguous. This CDR3 region has 13 residues. Germline V gene data show CDR1 as SGHDT and CDR2 as YYEEEE. Trimming cost V 1 base and J 2 bases, with 6 bases left between them. Based on the CDR3 plus reference TRBV5-6 and TRBJ1-2, the full variable domain is DAGVTQSPTHLIKTRGQQVTLRCSPKSGHDTVSWYQQALGQGPQFIFQYYEEEERQRGNFPDRFSGHQFPNYSSELNVNALLLGDSALYLCASSLNSNYGYTFGSGTRLTVV.

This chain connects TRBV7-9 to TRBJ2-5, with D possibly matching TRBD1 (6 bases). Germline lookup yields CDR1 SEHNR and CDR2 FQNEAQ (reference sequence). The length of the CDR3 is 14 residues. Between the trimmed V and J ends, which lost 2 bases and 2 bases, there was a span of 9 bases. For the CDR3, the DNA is TGTGCCAGCAGCTTACGGACAGAACAAGAGACCCAGTACTTC. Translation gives CASSLRTEQETQYF.

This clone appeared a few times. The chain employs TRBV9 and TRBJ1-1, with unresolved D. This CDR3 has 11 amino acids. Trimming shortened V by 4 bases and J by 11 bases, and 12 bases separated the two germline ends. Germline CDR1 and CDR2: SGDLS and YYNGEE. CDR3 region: CASSSGTRAFF. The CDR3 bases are TGTGCCAGCAGCTCGGGAACTAGGGCTTTCTTT.

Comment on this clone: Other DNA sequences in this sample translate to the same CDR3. The CDR3 is CASSLLGSGANVLTF. The CDR3 DNA is TGCGCCAGCAGCTTGTTGGGCTCTGGGGCCAACGTCCTGACTTTC. The V gene is TRBV5-1, the J gene TRBJ2-6; D unclear. CDR1 is SGHRS, CDR2 YFSETQ, per germline. This CDR3 is built from 15 residues. Deletions cut 1 base from V and 0 bases from J, with 5 bases between.

The CDR3 loop reads CASSQTSGDSSGANVLTF. For the CDR3, the DNA is TGTGCCAGCAGCCAGACTAGCGGGGATAGCTCTGGGGCCAACGTCCTGACTTTC. The genes are TRBV4-2 and TRBJ2-6, with TRBD2 identical over 11 bases. Germline CDR1 LGHNA, CDR2 YNFKEQ. This CDR3 contains 18 residues. V lost 3 bases and J lost 0; bases outside the gene matches: 4.

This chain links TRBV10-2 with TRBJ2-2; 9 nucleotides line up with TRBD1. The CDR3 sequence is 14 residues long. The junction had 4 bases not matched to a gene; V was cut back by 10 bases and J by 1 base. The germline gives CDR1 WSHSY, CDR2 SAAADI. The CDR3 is CATGTGRNTGELFF. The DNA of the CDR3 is TGCGCCACCGGGACAGGGAGGAACACCGGGGAGCTGTTTTTT.

In DNA form, the CDR3 reads TGTGCCAGCAGTGAAATTCTTGGAGGGACCCAGTACTTC. As protein: CASSEILGGTQYF. V and J are TRBV6-1 and TRBJ2-5, with D tentatively TRBD2 (5 bases). This CDR3 has 13 amino acids. With 2 bases removed from V and 7 bases from J, the gap between germline ends came to 11 bases. In germline, CDR1 is MNHNS, CDR2 SASEGT.

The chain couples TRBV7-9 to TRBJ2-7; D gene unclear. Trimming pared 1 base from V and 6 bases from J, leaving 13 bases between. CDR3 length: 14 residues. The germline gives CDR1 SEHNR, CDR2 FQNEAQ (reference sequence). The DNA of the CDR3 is TGTGCCAGCAGCTTAGTCTTAGGAAACAGCGAGCAGTACTTC. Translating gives CASSLVLGNSEQYF.

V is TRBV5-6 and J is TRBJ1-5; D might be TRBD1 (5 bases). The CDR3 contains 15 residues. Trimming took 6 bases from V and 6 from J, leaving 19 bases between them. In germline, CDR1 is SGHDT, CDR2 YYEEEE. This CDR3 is CASTHGGREGQPQHF. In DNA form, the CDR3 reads TGTGCCAGCACCCATGGAGGCAGGGAGGGTCAGCCCCAGCATTTT.

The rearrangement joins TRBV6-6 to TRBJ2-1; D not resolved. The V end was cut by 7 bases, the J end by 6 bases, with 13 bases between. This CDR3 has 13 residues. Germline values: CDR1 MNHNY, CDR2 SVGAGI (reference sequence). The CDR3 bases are TGTGCCAGCATCGGGTTAGAAGTCAATGAGCAGTTCTTC. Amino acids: CASIGLEVNEQFF.

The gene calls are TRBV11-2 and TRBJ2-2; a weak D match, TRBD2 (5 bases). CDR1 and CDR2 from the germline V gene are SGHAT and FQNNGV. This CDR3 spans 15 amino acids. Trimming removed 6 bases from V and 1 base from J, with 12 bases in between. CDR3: CASSSSAGNTGELFF. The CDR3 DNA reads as TGTGCCAGCAGTTCCTCGGCGGGGAACACCGGGGAGCTGTTTTTT.